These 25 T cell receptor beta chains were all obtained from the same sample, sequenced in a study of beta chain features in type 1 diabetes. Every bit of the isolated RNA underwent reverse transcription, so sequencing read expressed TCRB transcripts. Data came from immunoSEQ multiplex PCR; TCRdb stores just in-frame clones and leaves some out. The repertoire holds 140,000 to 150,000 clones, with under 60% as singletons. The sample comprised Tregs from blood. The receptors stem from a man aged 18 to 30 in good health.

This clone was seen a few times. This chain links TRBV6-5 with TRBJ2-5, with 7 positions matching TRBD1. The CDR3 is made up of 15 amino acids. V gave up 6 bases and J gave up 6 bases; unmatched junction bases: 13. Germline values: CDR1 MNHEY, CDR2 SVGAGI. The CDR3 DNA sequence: TGTGCCAGCAGAGGGACAGTTATCCTAGGGAAGACCCAGTACTTC. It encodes CASRGTVILGKTQYF.

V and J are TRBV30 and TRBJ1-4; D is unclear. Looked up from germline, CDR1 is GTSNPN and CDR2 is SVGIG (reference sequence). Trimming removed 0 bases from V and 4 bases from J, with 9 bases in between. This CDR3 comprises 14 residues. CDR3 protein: CAWSVRVVNEKLFF. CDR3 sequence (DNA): TGTGCCTGGAGTGTACGGGTGGTTAATGAAAAACTGTTTTTT.

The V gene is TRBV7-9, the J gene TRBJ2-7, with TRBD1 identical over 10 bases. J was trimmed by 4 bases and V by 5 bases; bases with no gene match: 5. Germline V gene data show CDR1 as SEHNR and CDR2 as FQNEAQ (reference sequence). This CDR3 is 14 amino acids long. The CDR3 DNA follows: TGTGCCAGCAGCGGGACAGGGGCGTTGTACGAGCAGTACTTC. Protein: CASSGTGALYEQYF.

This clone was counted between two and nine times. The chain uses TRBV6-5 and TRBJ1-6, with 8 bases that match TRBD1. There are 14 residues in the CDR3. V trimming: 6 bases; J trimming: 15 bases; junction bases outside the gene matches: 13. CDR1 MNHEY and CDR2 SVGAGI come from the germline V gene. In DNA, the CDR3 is TGTGCCAGCAGCCGGACAGGGCTCCCGGTTCTCCTCCACTTT. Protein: CASSRTGLPVLLHF.

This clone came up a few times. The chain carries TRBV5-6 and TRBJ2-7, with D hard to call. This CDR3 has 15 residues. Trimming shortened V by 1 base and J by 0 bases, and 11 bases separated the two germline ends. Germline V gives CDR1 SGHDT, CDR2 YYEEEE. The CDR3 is CASSLTPDSSYEQYF. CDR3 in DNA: TGTGCCAGCAGCTTGACGCCAGATTCCTCCTACGAGCAGTACTTC.

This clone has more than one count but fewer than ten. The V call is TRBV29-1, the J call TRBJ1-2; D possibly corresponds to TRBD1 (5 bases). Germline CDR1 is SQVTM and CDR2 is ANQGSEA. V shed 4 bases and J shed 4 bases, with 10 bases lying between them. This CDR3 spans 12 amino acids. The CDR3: CSVAEQAYGYTF. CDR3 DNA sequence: TGCAGCGTTGCGGAACAGGCCTATGGCTACACCTTC.

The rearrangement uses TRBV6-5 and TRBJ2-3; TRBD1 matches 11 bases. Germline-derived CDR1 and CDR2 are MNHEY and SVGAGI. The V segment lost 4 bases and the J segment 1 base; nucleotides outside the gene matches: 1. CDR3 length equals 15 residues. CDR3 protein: CASSWTGGGTDTQYF. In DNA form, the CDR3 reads TGTGCCAGCAGTTGGACAGGGGGCGGCACAGATACGCAGTATTTT.

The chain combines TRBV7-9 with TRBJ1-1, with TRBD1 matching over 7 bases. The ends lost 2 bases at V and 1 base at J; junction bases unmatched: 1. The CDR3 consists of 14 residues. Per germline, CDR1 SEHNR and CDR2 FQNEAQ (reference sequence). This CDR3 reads CASSLRTGNTEAFF. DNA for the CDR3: TGTGCCAGCAGCTTAAGGACAGGGAACACTGAAGCTTTCTTT.

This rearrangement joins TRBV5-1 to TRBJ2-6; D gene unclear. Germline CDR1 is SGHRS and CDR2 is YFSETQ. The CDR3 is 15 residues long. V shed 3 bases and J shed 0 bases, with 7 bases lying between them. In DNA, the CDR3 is TGCGCCAGCAGCTCCGGGTTCTCTGGGGCCAACGTCCTGACTTTC. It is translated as CASSSGFSGANVLTF.

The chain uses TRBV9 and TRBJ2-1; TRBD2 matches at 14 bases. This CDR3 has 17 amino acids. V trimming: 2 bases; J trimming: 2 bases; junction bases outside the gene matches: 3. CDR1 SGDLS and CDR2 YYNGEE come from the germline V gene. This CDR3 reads CASSVSTSGGAYNEQFF. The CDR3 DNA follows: TGTGCCAGCAGCGTCTCGACTAGCGGGGGGGCCTACAATGAGCAGTTCTTC. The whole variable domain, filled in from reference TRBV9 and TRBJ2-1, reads DSGVTQTPKHLITATGQRVTLRCSPRSGDLSVYWYQQSLDQGLQFLIQYYNGEERAKGNILERFSAQQFPDLHSELNLSSLELGDSALYFCASSVSTSGGAYNEQFFGPGTRLTVL.

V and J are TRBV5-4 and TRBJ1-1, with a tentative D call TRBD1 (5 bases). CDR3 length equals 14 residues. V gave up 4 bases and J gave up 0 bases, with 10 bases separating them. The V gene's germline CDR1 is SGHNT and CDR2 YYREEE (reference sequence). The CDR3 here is CASSRRGMNTEAFF. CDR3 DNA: TGTGCCAGCAGCCGGCGGGGGATGAACACTGAAGCTTTCTTT.

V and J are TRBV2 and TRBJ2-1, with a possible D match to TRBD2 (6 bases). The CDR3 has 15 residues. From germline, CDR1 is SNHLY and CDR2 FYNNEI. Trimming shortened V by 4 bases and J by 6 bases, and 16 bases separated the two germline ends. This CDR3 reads CASSVRGTLTNEQFF. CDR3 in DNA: TGTGCCAGCAGTGTTCGTGGGACTCTCACCAATGAGCAGTTCTTC.

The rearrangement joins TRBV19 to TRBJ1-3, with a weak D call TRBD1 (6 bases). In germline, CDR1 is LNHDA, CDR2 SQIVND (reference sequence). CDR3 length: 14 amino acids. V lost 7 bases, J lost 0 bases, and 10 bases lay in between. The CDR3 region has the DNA TGTGCCAGTAACAAGGGGGTCTCTGGAAACACCATATATTTT. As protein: CASNKGVSGNTIYF.

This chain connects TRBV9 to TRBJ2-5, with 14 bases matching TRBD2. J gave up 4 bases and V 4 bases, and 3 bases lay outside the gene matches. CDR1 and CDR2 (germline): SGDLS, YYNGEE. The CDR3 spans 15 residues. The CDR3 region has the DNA TGTGCCAGCAGCCTTGGACTAGCGGGGGGAGAGACCCAGTACTTC. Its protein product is CASSLGLAGGETQYF.

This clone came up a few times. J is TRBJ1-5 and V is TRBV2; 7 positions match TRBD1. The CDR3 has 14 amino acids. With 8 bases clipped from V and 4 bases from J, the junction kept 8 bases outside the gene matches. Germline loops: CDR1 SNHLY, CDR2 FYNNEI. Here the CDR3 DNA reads TGTGCCAGCCGATTGGACAGGACTAATCAGCCCCAGCATTTT. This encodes CASRLDRTNQPQHF.

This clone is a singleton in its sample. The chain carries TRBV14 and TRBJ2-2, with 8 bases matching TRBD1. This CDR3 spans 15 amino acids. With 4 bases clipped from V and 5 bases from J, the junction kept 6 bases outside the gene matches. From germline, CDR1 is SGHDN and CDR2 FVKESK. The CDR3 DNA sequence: TGTGCCAGCAGCCCCGGACAGGGTCGGACCGGGGAGCTGTTTTTT. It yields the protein CASSPGQGRTGELFF.

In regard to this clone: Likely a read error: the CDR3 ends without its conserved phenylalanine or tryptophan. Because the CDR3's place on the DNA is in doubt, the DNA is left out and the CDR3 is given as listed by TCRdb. CDR3 protein: CASSEPGQVFY. The chain uses TRBV2 and TRBJ2-7; TRBD1, the table's D call, was not compared with the DNA. Counting both end residues, the CDR3 totals 11 amino acids. In germline, CDR1 is SNHLY, CDR2 FYNNEI.

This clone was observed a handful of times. For the CDR3, the DNA is TGTGCCAGCAAGACAGGGGGCTTTCGGGACACTGAAGCTTTCTTT. Translation gives CASKTGGFRDTEAFF. This rearrangement joins TRBV5-8 to TRBJ1-1; 10 bases are a match to TRBD1. V was clipped by 6 bases and J by 3 bases; unmatched bases: 8. Germline values: CDR1 SGHTS, CDR2 YDEGEE. The CDR3 extends over 15 amino acids.

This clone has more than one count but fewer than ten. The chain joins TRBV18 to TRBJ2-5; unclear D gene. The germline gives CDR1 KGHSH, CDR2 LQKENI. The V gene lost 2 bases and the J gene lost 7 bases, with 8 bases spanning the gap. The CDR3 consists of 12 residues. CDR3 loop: CASSPKEWTQYF. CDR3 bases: TGTGCCAGCTCACCAAAAGAGTGGACCCAGTACTTC.

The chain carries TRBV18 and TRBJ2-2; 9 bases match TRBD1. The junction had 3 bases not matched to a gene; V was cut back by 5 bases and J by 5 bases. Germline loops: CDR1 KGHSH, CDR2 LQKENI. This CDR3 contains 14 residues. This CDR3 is CASSSTGGTGELFF. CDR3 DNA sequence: TGTGCCAGCTCATCGACAGGGGGTACCGGGGAGCTGTTTTTT.

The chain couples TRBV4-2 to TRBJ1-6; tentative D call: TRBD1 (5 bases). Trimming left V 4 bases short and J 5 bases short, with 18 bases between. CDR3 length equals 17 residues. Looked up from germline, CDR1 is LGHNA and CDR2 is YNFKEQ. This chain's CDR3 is CASSLNIAGYDNSPLHF. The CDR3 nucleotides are TGTGCCAGCAGCCTCAACATTGCAGGGTACGATAATTCACCCCTCCACTTT.

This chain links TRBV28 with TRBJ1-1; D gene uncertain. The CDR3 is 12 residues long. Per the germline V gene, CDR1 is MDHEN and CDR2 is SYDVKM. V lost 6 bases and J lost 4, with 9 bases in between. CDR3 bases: TGTGCCAGCAGGGGAGGTCGCACTGAAGCTTTCTTT. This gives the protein CASRGGRTEAFF.

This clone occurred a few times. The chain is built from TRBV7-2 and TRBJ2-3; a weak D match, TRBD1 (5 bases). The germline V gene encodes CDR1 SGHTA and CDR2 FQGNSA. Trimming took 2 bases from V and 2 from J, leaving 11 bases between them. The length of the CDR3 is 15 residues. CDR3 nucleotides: TGTGCCAGCAGCTTACCGCCAGGGCACACAGATACGCAGTATTTT. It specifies CASSLPPGHTDTQYF.

The CDR3 region has the DNA TGTGCCTGGAGTTCGGTCCCCGTGAACACTGAAGCTTTCTTT. Amino acid sequence: CAWSSVPVNTEAFF. The J gene is TRBJ1-1, the V gene TRBV30; D remains unclear. The CDR3 contains 14 residues. V shed 2 bases and J shed 0 bases, with 10 bases lying between them. The germline gives CDR1 GTSNPN, CDR2 SVGIG (reference sequence). Full variable domain (missing parts from reference TRBV30 and TRBJ1-1): SQTIHQWPATLVQPVGSPLSLECTVEGTSNPNLYWYRQAAGRGLQLLFYSVGIGQISSEVPQNLSASRPQDRQFILSSKKLLLSDSGFYLCAWSSVPVNTEAFFGQGTRLTVV.

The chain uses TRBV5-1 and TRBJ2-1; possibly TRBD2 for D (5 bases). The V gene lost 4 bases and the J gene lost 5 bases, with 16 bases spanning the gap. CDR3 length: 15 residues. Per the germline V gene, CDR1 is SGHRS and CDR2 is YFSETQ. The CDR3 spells CASSPQPAVDNEQFF. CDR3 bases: TGCGCCAGCAGCCCGCAGCCAGCGGTGGACAATGAGCAGTTCTTC.